This record covers a single T cell receptor beta chain. Its antigen is unknown. Qualities for individual bases were not recorded, and no much larger clone is one base off. The cohort comprised more than 550 healthy bone marrow donors. At the time of sampling, every cohort member was nominally healthy, though immune exposures that went unrecorded were likely present. The donor tested CMV seropositive, placing the donor among the 289 seropositive members of the cohort. A peripheral blood sample was collected from each donor, and TCR beta sequencing was performed on peripheral blood mononuclear cells. Genomic DNA extraction from the blood cell samples was performed with the Qiagen DNeasy Blood Extraction Kit. To prepare the library, the immunoSEQ multiplex PCR assay was applied. For the multiplex PCR, a mixture combining 60 forward primers for TCR Vbeta segments and 13 reverse primers for TCR Jbeta segments was used. The CDR3 region of rearranged TCR beta genes was amplified from genomic DNA by a multiplex PCR assay. The amplified TCR beta libraries were sequenced on the Illumina HiSeq System as 87-base-pair reads. In the authors' own workflow: Across the 670 or so repertoires, a later analysis counted 80 million or so unique TCR beta chains, around 11 million of which were shared by at least two donors. To remove PCR and sequencing errors, raw reads were error-corrected and collapsed into unique sequences using a nearest-neighbor algorithm that merged closely related sequences. Alignment of CDR3 sequences to IMGT reference sequences was used to assign V, D and J gene segments. Each retained sequence needed at least a six-nucleotide match to both a V gene segment and a J gene segment. Rearrangements were classified as productive when the CDR3 lacked stop codons and remained in frame with V and J, and all other rearrangements were classified as non-productive. Following IMGT convention, CDR3 was defined as the stretch from the second conserved V-encoded cysteine to the conserved J-encoded phenylalanine. Sequences without an unambiguous match to a single V gene segment were excluded from the earlier analysis of a few hundred of the donors. An earlier analysis of a few hundred of the donors classified V segments as functional when productive rearrangements were above 56.7% and as segregating when the standard deviation between donors was above 5%. A statistical classification framework was developed to diagnose cytomegalovirus status using the catalog of TCR beta chain sequences. A later analysis assigned V and J genes by comparing TCR nucleotide sequences with IMGT/GENE-DB human TR gene sequences. A later analysis assigned CDR3 sequences and most-parsimonious VDJ recombination scenarios with the TCRdist pipeline. In a later analysis, each TCR beta chain was defined by its CDR3 amino acid sequence together with its V-gene family, and reads lacking a unique V-gene family were excluded. A later analysis removed roughly 590 highly shared, low-generation-probability nucleotide sequences to deal with suspected cross-contamination and a sequencing artifact. A later analysis calculated a clonal expansion index for each public chain from normalized within-repertoire ranks of inferred template counts. In a later analysis, generation probabilities were computed with a VDJ recombination model fitted to out-of-frame rearrangements, and the resulting probabilities were checked against IGoR. In a later analysis, hypergeometric tests were used to score TCR-TCR, TCR-HLA and TCR-CMV co-occurrence, with a repertoire-size bias correction applied to TCR pairs. False discovery rates were estimated in a later analysis by permuting HLA or CMV assignments 20 times. In a later analysis, co-occurring TCRs were grouped using DBSCAN, and TCRdist sequence similarity was added for clustering within HLA-allele-positive subsets. Repertoires with fewer than 30,000 or more than 120,000 public chains were left out of co-occurrence clustering, as were about 5 repertoires with anomalous nucleotide sharing. TCRdb mirrors the immuneACCESS table, restricted to in-frame sequences. Some clones are absent from its copies; in checked studies, under half trace to an unresolved V gene, and the reason for the others is unknown. The V and J calls and the clone size are those of that table, but D and trimming were determined from the DNA. For this sample the table gives 180,000 or so clones, of which 60% to 80% were detected only once. The ten largest account for over 11% of the sample.

This entry is derived from a study of cytomegalovirus exposure and HLA in healthy donors (dated 2017 in TCRdb). The study in broad terms: In an earlier analysis of under 750 of the donors, approximately 300 Gb of sequence data and 120 million or so unique TCR beta sequences from some 170 million T cells were reported. Donor age, sex, ethnicity and CMV serostatus were compiled together with the repertoire data. HLA typing included class I and class II loci at four-digit resolution. The study combined high-throughput TCR immunosequencing, statistical association of individual TCRs with disease status, and machine learning to predict cytomegalovirus infection status. The T cell repertoires of around 730 subjects were profiled by immunosequencing and related to cytomegalovirus serostatus. Of the 300 to 400 genotyped donors, around 81% fell in the genetic ancestry cluster associated with self-reported Caucasian donors. Among under 450 genotyped donors of the cohort, an average of about 240,000 unique TCR beta nucleotide sequences were sequenced per donor, roughly a sixth of them non-productive. Because of strong linkage in the cohort, 4 to 6 DR-DQ haplotypes were treated as single units for association and clustering. Every repertoire in the discovery cohort had been generated on one and the same sequencing platform. Typing coverage varied by locus: about 629-630 donors for A, B, C, DRB1 and DQB1; roughly 510 for DQA1; more than 600 for DPA1; more than 450 for DPB1. To decide whether each TCR beta V gene segment behaved as functional or pseudogenic, an earlier analysis of approximately 600 of the donors relied on high-throughput TCR beta sequencing. Roughly 300 gigabases of sequencing data and tens of millions of unique TCR sequences were included in an early release covering 500 to 750 HLA-typed donors. A later genetic analysis took genome-wide SNP genotypes for about three fifths of the 666 donors and used that subset as a discovery cohort. The aim of the study was to test whether cataloging public T cell receptors could identify signatures of past pathogen exposure. Rather than using new phenotypic data, the later analysis identified candidate immune exposures from TCR beta sequences and from how often those sequences occurred across donors. To study patterns of TCR occurrence, a later analysis re-analyzed previously published TCR beta repertoires from 700 or so donors and added high-resolution HLA genotyping. Besides the first cohort of approximately 710 subjects, a separate validation cohort made up of around 120 different subjects was used.

Broader findings and caveats from the paper: Because some donors lacked HLA typing at each locus, the association tests relied only on the typed subset. A cluster of highly shared sequence variants was judged likely to be a technical artifact of the sequencing pipeline. According to a later analysis, most CMV-associated TCR beta chains appeared to be HLA-restricted, and the HLA associations seemed to be driven largely by CMV exposure. The 87-base-pair reads could not distinguish some IMGT-functional V segments, including TRBV6-2 and TRBV6-3, so those segments were excluded. Three of the identified cytomegalovirus-associated TCR beta chains were confirmed in vitro to be specific for cytomegalovirus antigens. This cohort had only TCR beta chains sequenced, and the lack of alpha or paired-chain data limited which features could be detected. A further reported finding was that TCR beta sequences accurately predicted the HLA-A and HLA-B alleles for most subjects in the first cohort. In the study, around 150 TCR beta chains were listed as associated with cytomegalovirus. At a false discovery rate of 0.05, a later analysis linked 16,951 TCR beta sequences to specific HLA alleles. In a later analysis, HLA-associated TCR beta chains were found to be more clonally expanded and to have lower generation probabilities than equally common non-associated chains. Correlated functional status among segregating V segments might reflect linkage disequilibrium, but an unknown experimental factor could not be ruled out. In both the original and validation cohorts, the classifier was reported to diagnose cytomegalovirus status with high specificity and sensitivity. While some public TCRs were present in many individuals, most TCR sequences turned up only very rarely across donors. The earlier analysis of 450 to 700 of the donors excluded around 17 rarely observed V segments, including chromosome 9 orphons, because counts were too low. Several of the top co-occurrence clusters appeared to be linked to parvovirus B19, influenza, CMV and Epstein-Barr virus, according to a later analysis. Compared with the roughly 700-donor mean, donors in an Asian-associated ancestry cluster had fewer N-insertions in productive TCRs, according to a later genetic analysis. Broadly in line with IMGT annotations, most TCR beta V segments showed up in productive rearrangements about 90% or about 30% of the time in an earlier analysis of approximately 600 of the donors. Assigning TCR associations to individual alleles was difficult when HLA alleles, especially DR and DQ, strongly co-occurred. According to a later analysis, TCR association rates differed among HLA loci, with DRB1 alleles showing the most associated TCRs and HLA-C alleles showing the fewest. According to the authors, the approach could potentially be generalized to other disease states and immunological phenotypes. Presence/absence analyses assumed roughly uniform sequencing depth across donors, an assumption that may not hold. CMV serostatus was the only immune exposure information available for the cohort. An association between a missense DCLRE1C variant and V-gene and J-gene trimming of TCR beta chains was found in a later genetic analysis and replicated in an independent cohort.

The germline V gene sets CDR1 to SGHTA and CDR2 to FQGTGA. The CDR3 spans 16 residues, from the cysteine through the phenylalanine. Kept here is only the CDR3 DNA, which spans 48 bases and is read in frame from base 1. V is cut by 5 bases and J by 2 bases, and the space between the germline ends is 18 bases. The chain uses TRBV7-3 and TRBJ2-5; the D segment could be TRBD1, given 5 matching bases. The TCR comes from a man aged 45-65 years in good health and CMV-seropositive. Material for sequencing was PBMCs. The sequenced DNA: TGTGCCAGCAGCACATCCCCCTCAAGGGGACAAGAGACCCAGTACTTC. Protein translation: CASSTSPSRGQETQYF.